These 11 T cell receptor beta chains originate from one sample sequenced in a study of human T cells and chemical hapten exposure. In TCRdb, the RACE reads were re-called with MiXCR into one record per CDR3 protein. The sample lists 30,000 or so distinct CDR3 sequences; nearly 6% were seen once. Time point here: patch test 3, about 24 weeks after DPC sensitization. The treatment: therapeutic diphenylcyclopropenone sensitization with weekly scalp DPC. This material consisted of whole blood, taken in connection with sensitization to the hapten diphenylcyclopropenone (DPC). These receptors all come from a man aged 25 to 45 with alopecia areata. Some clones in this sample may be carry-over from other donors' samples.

This CDR3 is CASSYSNPRTVGNTIYF. The CDR3 region has the DNA TGTGCCAGCAGTTACTCGAACCCCCGGACAGTCGGAAACACCATATATTTT. This sequence joins TRBV6-5 and TRBJ1-3; a possible D gene is TRBD1 (6 bases). Trimming cost V 0 bases and J 4 bases, with 16 bases left between them. The CDR3 has 17 residues. Germline CDR1 is MNHEY and CDR2 is SVGAGI.

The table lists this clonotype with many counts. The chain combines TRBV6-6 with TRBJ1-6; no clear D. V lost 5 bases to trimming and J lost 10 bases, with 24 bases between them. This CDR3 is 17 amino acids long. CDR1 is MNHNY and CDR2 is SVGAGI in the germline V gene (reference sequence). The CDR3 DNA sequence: TGTGCCAGCAGTAATCATTGGGTCCTCCAAAGTGAGTCACCCCTCCACTTT. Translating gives CASSNHWVLQSESPLHF.

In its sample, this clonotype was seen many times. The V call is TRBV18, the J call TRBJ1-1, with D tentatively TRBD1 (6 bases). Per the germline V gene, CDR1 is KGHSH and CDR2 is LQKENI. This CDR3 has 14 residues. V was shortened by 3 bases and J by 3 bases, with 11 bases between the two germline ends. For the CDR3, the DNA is TGTGCCAGCTCACCCACAGGGAGGGACACTGAAGCTTTCTTT. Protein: CASSPTGRDTEAFF.

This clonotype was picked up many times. The CDR3 sequence: CASSGDYFDQEPHTFLNTGELFF. The CDR3 nucleotides read TGTGCCAGCTCCGGAGACTACTTCGACCAAGAGCCCCATACCTTTCTGAACACCGGGGAGCTGTTTTTT. This chain links TRBV7-9 with TRBJ2-2; weak D call: TRBD2 (5 bases). The germline CDR1 and CDR2 sequences are SEHNR and FQNEAQ (reference sequence). V was trimmed by 8 bases and J by 1 base, leaving 38 bases between them. The CDR3 runs to 23 residues.

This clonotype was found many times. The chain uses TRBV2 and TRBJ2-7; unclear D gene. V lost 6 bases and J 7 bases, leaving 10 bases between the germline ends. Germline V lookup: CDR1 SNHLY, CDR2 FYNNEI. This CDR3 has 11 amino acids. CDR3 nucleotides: TGTGCCAGCAGCCTAGGGCTGGAGCAGTACTTC. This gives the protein CASSLGLEQYF.

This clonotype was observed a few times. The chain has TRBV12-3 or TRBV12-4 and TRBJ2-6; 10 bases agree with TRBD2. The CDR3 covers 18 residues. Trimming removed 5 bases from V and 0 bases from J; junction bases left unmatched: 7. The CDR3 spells CASSVASGRASGANVLTF. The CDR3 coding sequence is TGTGCCAGCAGTGTCGCCAGCGGGAGGGCCTCTGGGGCCAACGTCCTGACTTTC.

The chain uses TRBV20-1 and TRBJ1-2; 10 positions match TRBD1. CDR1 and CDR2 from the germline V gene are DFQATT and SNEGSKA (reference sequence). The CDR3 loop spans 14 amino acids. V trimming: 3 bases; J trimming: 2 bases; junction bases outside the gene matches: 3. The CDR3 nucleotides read TGCAGTGCTAGCGCGGGACAGGGGAACTATGGCTACACCTTC. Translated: CSASAGQGNYGYTF.

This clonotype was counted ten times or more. The CDR3 is CASSLKAGGTEAFF. DNA of the CDR3: TGTGCCAGCAGCTTGAAAGCAGGCGGCACTGAAGCTTTCTTT. The genes are TRBV5-5 and TRBJ1-1; D gene unclear. CDR1 and CDR2 (germline): SGHKS, YYEKEE (reference sequence). Trimming took 1 base from V and 4 from J, leaving 11 bases between them. CDR3 length: 14 amino acids.

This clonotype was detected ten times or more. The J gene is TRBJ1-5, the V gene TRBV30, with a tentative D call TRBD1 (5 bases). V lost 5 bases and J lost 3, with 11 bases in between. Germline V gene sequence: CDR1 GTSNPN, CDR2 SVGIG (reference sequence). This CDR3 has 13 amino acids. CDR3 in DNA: TGTGCCTGGGACGGGGGAAACAATCAGCCCCAGCATTTT. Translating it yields CAWDGGNNQPQHF.

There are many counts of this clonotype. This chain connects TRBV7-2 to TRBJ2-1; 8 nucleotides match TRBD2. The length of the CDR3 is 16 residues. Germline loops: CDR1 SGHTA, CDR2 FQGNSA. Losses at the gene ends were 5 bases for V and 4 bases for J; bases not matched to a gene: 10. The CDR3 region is CASSLNLAGVYNEQFF. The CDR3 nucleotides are TGTGCCAGCAGCCTAAACCTAGCGGGCGTATACAATGAGCAGTTCTTC.

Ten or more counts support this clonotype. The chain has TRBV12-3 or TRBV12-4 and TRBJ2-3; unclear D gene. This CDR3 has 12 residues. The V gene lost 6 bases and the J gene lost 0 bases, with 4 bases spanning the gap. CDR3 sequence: CASSLSTDTQYF. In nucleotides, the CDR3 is TGTGCCAGCAGCCTTAGCACAGATACGCAGTATTTT.